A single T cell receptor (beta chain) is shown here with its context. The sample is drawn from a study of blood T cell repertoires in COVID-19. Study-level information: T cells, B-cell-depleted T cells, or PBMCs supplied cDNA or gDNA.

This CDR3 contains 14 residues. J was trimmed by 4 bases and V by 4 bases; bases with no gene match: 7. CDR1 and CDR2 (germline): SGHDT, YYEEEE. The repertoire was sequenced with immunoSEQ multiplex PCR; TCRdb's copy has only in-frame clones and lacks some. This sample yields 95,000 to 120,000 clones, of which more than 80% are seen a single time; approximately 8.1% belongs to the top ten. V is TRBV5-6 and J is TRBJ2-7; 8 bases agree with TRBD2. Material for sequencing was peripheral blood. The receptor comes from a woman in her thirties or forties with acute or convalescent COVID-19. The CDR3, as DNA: TGTGCCAGCAGCCTGCGGGGGGCCCTGTACGAGCAGTACTTC. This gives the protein CASSLRGALYEQYF.